One sample yielded the 27 T cell receptor beta chains listed below, sequenced in a study of cytomegalovirus exposure and HLA in healthy donors (dated by TCRdb to 2016 to 2017). Receptor libraries were prepared by the immunoSEQ multiplex PCR assay. For the multiplex PCR, a mixture combining 60 forward primers for TCR Vbeta segments and 13 reverse primers for TCR Jbeta segments was used. Not all clones reach the TCRdb copy of this immuneACCESS table, which keeps in-frame sequences only. Checked studies attribute under half of the gap to unresolved V genes and leave the rest unexplained. The sample data list 130,000 or so clones, and 88% of these were observed just once. The top ten constitute roughly 0.5% of the sample. Sequenced input: PBMCs. The origin of the receptors is a woman in her forties in good health and CMV-seronegative.

The chain carries TRBV5-4 and TRBJ2-1; 8 bases align to TRBD2. V lost 0 bases, J lost 12 bases, and 8 bases stayed unmatched. This CDR3 region has 14 residues. The germline V gene has CDR1 SGHNT and CDR2 YYREEE (reference sequence). CDR3 in DNA: TGTGCCAGCAGCTTGGGGTGGACTAGCTCGGGGCAGTTCTTC. This sequence encodes CASSLGWTSSGQFF.

The chain has TRBV7-9 and TRBJ2-3, with D unclear. The CDR3 loop spans 14 amino acids. V was trimmed by 2 bases and J by 4 bases, leaving 10 bases between them. Germline V CDR1 and CDR2: SEHNR, FQNEAQ (reference sequence). DNA for the CDR3: TGTGCCAGCAGCTTACCGGTTGCGGCAGATACGCAGTATTTT. Translated: CASSLPVAADTQYF.

This sequence joins TRBV7-9 and TRBJ2-1; TRBD1 matches 7 bases. In germline, CDR1 is SEHNR, CDR2 FQNEAQ (reference sequence). Trimming cost V 4 bases and J 14 bases; bases outside gene matches: 8. This CDR3 has 12 amino acids. The CDR3 DNA sequence: TGTGCCAGCAGCTCTTCAGGGGGTCGGGAGTTCTTC. Translating it yields CASSSSGGREFF.

The gene calls are TRBV10-1 and TRBJ2-3; 11 bases agree with TRBD2. The junction had 9 bases not matched to a gene; V was cut back by 7 bases and J by 3 bases. The CDR3 consists of 16 residues. Germline V lookup: CDR1 WNHNN, CDR2 SYGVQD (reference sequence). CDR3 region: CASKPTSGSGTDTQYF. CDR3 bases: TGCGCCAGCAAGCCCACTAGCGGGAGTGGAACAGATACGCAGTATTTT.

The genes are TRBV6-5 and TRBJ1-2; D possibly corresponds to TRBD1 (6 bases). Per germline, CDR1 MNHEY and CDR2 SVGAGI. Trimming removed 7 bases from V and 6 bases from J, with 12 bases in between. This CDR3 region has 12 residues. DNA for the CDR3: TGTGCCAGCAATGACAGGATGGATGGCTACACCTTC. This gives the protein CASNDRMDGYTF.

V is TRBV5-5 and J is TRBJ2-5; D possibly corresponds to TRBD2 (7 bases). This CDR3 is built from 16 residues. CDR1 is SGHKS, CDR2 YYEKEE, per germline (reference sequence). Between the trimmed V and J ends, which lost 4 bases and 1 base, there was a span of 17 bases. The CDR3 here is CASSLGGGTSQETQYF. The CDR3 DNA follows: TGTGCCAGCAGCCTGGGAGGGGGAACCTCCCAAGAGACCCAGTACTTC. The variable domain in full, completed from reference TRBV5-5 and TRBJ2-5, reads DAGVTQSPTHLIKTRGQQVTLRCSPISGHKSVSWYQQVLGQGPQFIFQYYEKEERGRGNFPDRFSARQFPNYSSELNVNALLLGDSALYLCASSLGGGTSQETQYFGPGTRLLVL.

The chain is built from TRBV28 and TRBJ2-5; TRBD2 aligns across 14 bases. CDR3 size: 17 residues. CDR1 and CDR2 from the germline V gene are MDHEN and SYDVKM. The trim removed 3 bases at V and 6 bases at J, leaving 9 bases unmatched. CDR3 DNA sequence: TGTGCCAGCAGTTTGCCCCCCGGGACTAGCGGGGGAAAGACCCAGTACTTC. Residues: CASSLPPGTSGGKTQYF.

J is TRBJ2-1 and V is TRBV5-1, with 7 bases identical to TRBD1. The CDR3 extends over 14 amino acids. V trimming: 4 bases; J trimming: 7 bases; junction bases outside the gene matches: 8. Germline V CDR1 and CDR2: SGHRS, YFSETQ. The CDR3 loop reads CASSVATGLNEQFF. The CDR3 nucleotides read TGCGCCAGCAGCGTAGCGACAGGGTTAAATGAGCAGTTCTTC.

This chain joins TRBV6-1 and TRBJ1-5; TRBD1 matches at 7 bases. The CDR3 is 15 amino acids. Trimming removed 6 bases from V and 4 bases from J; junction bases left unmatched: 9. The germline gives CDR1 MNHNS, CDR2 SASEGT. This CDR3 reads CASRSGQNRNQPQHF. The DNA of the CDR3 is TGTGCCAGCAGGTCGGGACAGAATCGGAATCAGCCCCAGCATTTT.

The chain combines TRBV11-2 with TRBJ2-5; 11 nucleotides match TRBD1. Germline V gene lookup returns CDR1 SGHAT and CDR2 FQNNGV. This CDR3 is built from 16 residues. Trimming removed 5 bases from V and 5 bases from J; junction bases left unmatched: 10. The CDR3 here is CASSPGDRGIFETQYF. The CDR3 DNA is TGTGCCAGCAGCCCAGGGGACAGGGGGATATTTGAGACCCAGTACTTC.

V usage is TRBV4-3 and J usage is TRBJ2-1, with TRBD1 identical over 11 bases. J was trimmed by 8 bases and V by 3 bases; bases with no gene match: 12. The CDR3 loop spans 17 amino acids. Germline CDR1 LGHNA, CDR2 YSLEER. CDR3 in amino acids: CASSHHPGQGVGDEQFF. DNA of the CDR3: TGCGCCAGCAGCCACCACCCGGGACAGGGGGTTGGGGATGAGCAGTTCTTC.

In DNA, the CDR3 is TGTGCCAGCAGCCGGGGTGGGCCTGGCACAGATACGCAGTATTTT. Its translation: CASSRGGPGTDTQYF. The chain links TRBV7-9 to TRBJ2-3; D may be TRBD2 (5 bases). Trimming took 5 bases from V and 1 from J, leaving 13 bases between them. This CDR3 comprises 15 residues. Looked up from germline, CDR1 is SEHNR and CDR2 is FQNEAQ (reference sequence).

CDR3 bases: TGTGCCAGCAGTAGAGGACTAGCGCGGACCTACAATGAGCAGTTCTTC. It specifies CASSRGLARTYNEQFF. The chain is built from TRBV2 and TRBJ2-1, with 9 bases identical to TRBD2. The CDR3 length is 16 residues. Germline CDR1 is SNHLY and CDR2 is FYNNEI. V lost 5 bases and J lost 2; bases outside the gene matches: 7.

The gene calls are TRBV6-5 and TRBJ1-1; maybe TRBD1 (5 bases). Germline V CDR1 and CDR2: MNHEY, SVGAGI. CDR3 length: 14 amino acids. Trimming took off 7 bases at V and 0 bases at J, with 12 bases between the two ends. The CDR3, as DNA: TGTGCCAGCATCCCTCCGGGGGTGAACACTGAAGCTTTCTTT. This translates into CASIPPGVNTEAFF.

The V call is TRBV11-3, the J call TRBJ1-2; D is ambiguous. Germline V gene data show CDR1 as SGHNT and CDR2 as YENEEA. This CDR3 has 16 residues. V was clipped by 0 bases and J by 0 bases, with 11 bases between them. The CDR3 reads CASSLEVGRTNYGYTF. For the CDR3, the DNA is TGTGCCAGCAGCTTAGAGGTAGGGAGGACTAACTATGGCTACACCTTC.

The V gene is TRBV2, the J gene TRBJ2-4, with D uncertain. Germline-derived CDR1 and CDR2 are SNHLY and FYNNEI. CDR3 length equals 12 residues. The V gene lost 7 bases and the J gene lost 0 bases, with 4 bases spanning the gap. CDR3 region: CASTLAKNIQYF. CDR3 nucleotides: TGTGCCAGCACGTTAGCCAAAAACATTCAGTACTTC.

The chain joins TRBV7-2 to TRBJ2-1; 7 positions match TRBD2. The CDR3 totals 16 residues. V gave up 0 bases and J gave up 4 bases; unmatched junction bases: 6. Germline assignment: CDR1 SGHTA and CDR2 FQGNSA. Here the CDR3 reads CASSLARAGEYNEQFF. The CDR3 nucleotides read TGTGCCAGCAGCTTAGCGCGGGCGGGAGAGTACAATGAGCAGTTCTTC.

Only one count was recorded for this clone. The chain carries TRBV2 and TRBJ2-7, with 10 bases fitting TRBD2. In germline, CDR1 is SNHLY, CDR2 FYNNEI. Unmatched junction bases numbered 2, after V lost 1 base and J lost 2 bases. The CDR3 has 15 amino acids. The CDR3 region has the DNA TGTGCCAGCAGTGAAGGGACTAGCGGAGCCTACGAGCAGTACTTC. Protein product: CASSEGTSGAYEQYF.

The chain employs TRBV27 and TRBJ1-2, with TRBD1 as a possible D gene (5 bases). The CDR3 consists of 13 residues. Germline CDR1 reads MNHEY; CDR2 reads SMNVEV (reference sequence). V lost 3 bases to trimming and J lost 6 bases, with 11 bases between them. The CDR3 region is CASSLIWGDGYTF. The CDR3 DNA sequence: TGTGCCAGCAGTTTGATATGGGGGGATGGCTACACCTTC.

The CDR3 reads CASSLATGAYNEQFF. Written as DNA, the CDR3 is TGTGCCAGCAGCTTAGCGACAGGGGCCTACAATGAGCAGTTCTTC. The rearrangement joins TRBV11-1 to TRBJ2-1; 8 positions agree with TRBD1. The V and J ends lost 0 bases and 2 bases, in that order; junction bases with no gene match: 0. Germline assignment: CDR1 SGHAT and CDR2 FQDESV (reference sequence). The CDR3 contains 15 residues.

The chain couples TRBV19 to TRBJ2-7; 10 bases match TRBD2. Germline CDR1 reads LNHDA; CDR2 reads SQIVND (reference sequence). Trimming at V came to 7 bases and at J to 6 bases, leaving 9 bases not matched to a gene. This CDR3 is built from 14 residues. CDR3 sequence (DNA): TGTGCCAGTAATGAGAGCGGGAGGGCGCCCGAGCAGTACTTC. Its protein product is CASNESGRAPEQYF. Looking up the rest from reference TRBV19 and TRBJ2-7 gives the full variable domain: DGGITQSPKYLFRKEGQNVTLSCEQNLNHDAMYWYRQDPGQGLRLIYYSQIVNDFQKGDIAEGYSVSREKKESFPLTVTSAQKNPTAFYLCASNESGRAPEQYFGPGTRLTVT.

This chain uses TRBV2 with TRBJ2-7, with D unresolved. The germline V and J ends were trimmed by 3 bases and 4 bases, with 7 bases remaining between them. The germline V gene encodes CDR1 SNHLY and CDR2 FYNNEI. The CDR3 runs to 12 residues. CDR3 region: CASSDMEYEQYF. The DNA of the CDR3 is TGTGCCAGCAGTGATATGGAGTACGAGCAGTACTTC.

This chain joins TRBV2 and TRBJ2-2, with D perhaps TRBD2 (6 bases). Germline CDR1 and CDR2: SNHLY and FYNNEI. The CDR3 totals 18 residues. Trimming removed 3 bases at V and 1 base at J, with 18 bases between. The CDR3 DNA is TGTGCCAGCAGTGAGGAGGGGACTCACCGACTGAACACCGGGGAGCTGTTTTTT. Translating gives CASSEEGTHRLNTGELFF.

The J gene is TRBJ2-5, the V gene TRBV11-3; D is possibly TRBD1 (6 bases). The J call may be incorrect, as the DNA end agrees better with TRBJ2-7. Germline loops: CDR1 SGHNT, CDR2 YENEEA. The CDR3 has 13 amino acids. CDR3 sequence (DNA): TGTGCCAGCAGCTTAGGGGGGCAGTACGAGCAGTACTTC. It codes for CASSLGGQYEQYF.

The chain recombines TRBV28 with TRBJ2-7, with 9 bases identical to TRBD2. V lost 7 bases, J lost 1 base, and 5 bases stayed unmatched. CDR3 length: 14 amino acids. From germline, CDR1 is MDHEN and CDR2 SYDVKM. Here the CDR3 DNA reads TGTGCCAGCACCAAGACTAGCGGATCCTACGAGCAGTACTTC. This gives the protein CASTKTSGSYEQYF.

This chain joins TRBV30 and TRBJ1-1, with D tentatively TRBD1 (6 bases). The CDR3 covers 12 residues. The germline gives CDR1 GTSNPN, CDR2 SVGIG (reference sequence). Trimming shortened V by 5 bases and J by 10 bases, and 17 bases separated the two germline ends. CDR3 in DNA: TGTGCCTGGTTAACTGGGGGCGGAAGAGCTTTCTTT. This translates into CAWLTGGGRAFF.

The chain has TRBV11-3 and TRBJ2-7; tentatively, D is TRBD1 (6 bases). The V and J ends lost 4 bases and 5 bases respectively, with 18 bases between them. The CDR3 has 15 amino acids. In germline, CDR1 is SGHNT, CDR2 YENEEA. In DNA form, the CDR3 reads TGTGCCAGCAGCTCAGACCTCCAGGGGACCCACGAGCAGTACTTC. Its protein is CASSSDLQGTHEQYF.